The clone carrying this T cell receptor (beta chain) was observed at least ten times. Its antigen is not identified. The sample is drawn from a study of T cell repertoires in cytomegalovirus infection. For the study at large: CMV infection and matching HLA type were both indicated by public TCR beta signatures. Findings and limits, study-wide: Summed frequency of public TCR beta families distinguished CMV carriers with the relevant HLA.

Each CDR3 protein is one row after TCRdb ran MiXCR on the reads. The data hold 160,000 or so distinct CDR3 sequences, with roughly 21% observed a single time. Sequencing used CD8+ T cells from cultured PBMCs, obtained from culture after CMV antigen stimulation. This receptor was obtained from a human donor in good health (CMV status not recorded). Some clones in this sample may be carry-over from other donors' samples.

The DNA of the CDR3 is TGTGCCAGCAGCGGGAGGAGTGGGGGGTCCTACGAGCAGTACTTC. Translation gives CASSGRSGGSYEQYF. The chain has TRBV7-2 and TRBJ2-7; a possible D gene is TRBD2 (6 bases). V was pared by 5 bases and J by 1 base, with 15 bases between. Per germline, CDR1 SGHTA and CDR2 FQGNSA. The CDR3 sequence is 15 residues long.